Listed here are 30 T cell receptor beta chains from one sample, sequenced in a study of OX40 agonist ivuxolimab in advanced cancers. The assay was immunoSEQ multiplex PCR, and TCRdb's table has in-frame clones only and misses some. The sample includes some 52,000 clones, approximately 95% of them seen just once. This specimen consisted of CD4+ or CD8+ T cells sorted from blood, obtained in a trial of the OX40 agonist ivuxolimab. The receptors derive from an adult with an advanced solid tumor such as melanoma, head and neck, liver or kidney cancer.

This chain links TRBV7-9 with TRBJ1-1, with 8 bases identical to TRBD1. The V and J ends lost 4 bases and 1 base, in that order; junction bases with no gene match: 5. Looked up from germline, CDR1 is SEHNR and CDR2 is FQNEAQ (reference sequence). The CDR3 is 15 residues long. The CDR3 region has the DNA TGTGCCAGCAGCTATAGCGGGACAGGGAACACTGAAGCTTTCTTT. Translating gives CASSYSGTGNTEAFF.

CDR3 sequence: CASSYRDRYSNQPQHF. Here the CDR3 DNA reads TGTGCCAGCAGTTACCGGGACAGATATAGCAATCAGCCCCAGCATTTT. The V call is TRBV6-6, the J call TRBJ1-5, with 7 nucleotides matching TRBD1. Germline V gene data show CDR1 as MNHNY and CDR2 as SVGAGI (reference sequence). There are 16 residues in the CDR3. J gave up 0 bases and V 2 bases, and 4 bases lay outside the gene matches.

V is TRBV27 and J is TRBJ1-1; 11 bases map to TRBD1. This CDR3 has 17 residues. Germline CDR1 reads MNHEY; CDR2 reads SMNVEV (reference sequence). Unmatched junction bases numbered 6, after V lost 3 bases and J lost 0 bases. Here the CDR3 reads CASSFGTGGFMNTEAFF. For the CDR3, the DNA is TGTGCCAGCAGTTTTGGGACAGGGGGATTCATGAACACTGAAGCTTTCTTT.

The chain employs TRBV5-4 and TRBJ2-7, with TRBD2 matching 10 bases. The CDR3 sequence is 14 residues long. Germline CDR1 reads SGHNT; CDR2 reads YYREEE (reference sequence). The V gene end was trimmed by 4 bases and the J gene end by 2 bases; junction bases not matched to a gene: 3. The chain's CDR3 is CASSPGLAAYEQYF. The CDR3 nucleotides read TGTGCCAGCAGCCCCGGACTAGCGGCCTACGAGCAGTACTTC.

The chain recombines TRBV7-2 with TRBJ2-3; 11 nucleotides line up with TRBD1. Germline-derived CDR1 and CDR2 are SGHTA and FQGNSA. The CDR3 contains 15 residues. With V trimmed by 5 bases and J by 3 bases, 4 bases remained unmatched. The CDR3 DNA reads TGTGCCAGCAGCCCCGGGACAGGGGGAACAGATACGCAGTATTTT. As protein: CASSPGTGGTDTQYF.

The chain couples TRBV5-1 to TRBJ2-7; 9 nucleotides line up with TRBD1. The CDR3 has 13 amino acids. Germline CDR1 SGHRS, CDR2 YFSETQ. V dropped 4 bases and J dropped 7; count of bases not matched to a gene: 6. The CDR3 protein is CASSEQGAGEQYF. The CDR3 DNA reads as TGCGCCAGCAGCGAACAGGGGGCGGGAGAGCAGTACTTC. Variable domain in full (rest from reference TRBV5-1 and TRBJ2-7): KAGVTQTPRYLIKTRGQQVTLSCSPISGHRSVSWYQQTPGQGLQFLFEYFSETQRNKGNFPGRFSGRQFSNSRSEMNVSTLELGDSALYLCASSEQGAGEQYFGPGTRLTVT.

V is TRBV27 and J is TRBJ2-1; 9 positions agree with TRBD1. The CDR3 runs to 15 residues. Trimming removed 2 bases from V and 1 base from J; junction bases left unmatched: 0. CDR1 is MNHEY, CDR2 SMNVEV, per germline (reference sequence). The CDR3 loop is CASSLGTGSYNEQFF. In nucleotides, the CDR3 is TGTGCCAGCAGTTTAGGGACAGGGTCCTACAATGAGCAGTTCTTC.

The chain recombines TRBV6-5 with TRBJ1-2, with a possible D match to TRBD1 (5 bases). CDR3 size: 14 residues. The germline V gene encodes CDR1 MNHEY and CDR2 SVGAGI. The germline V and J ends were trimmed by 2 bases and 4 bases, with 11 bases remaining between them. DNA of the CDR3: TGTGCCAGCAGTTACCAGGGTTTCGGCTATGGCTACACCTTC. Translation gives CASSYQGFGYGYTF.

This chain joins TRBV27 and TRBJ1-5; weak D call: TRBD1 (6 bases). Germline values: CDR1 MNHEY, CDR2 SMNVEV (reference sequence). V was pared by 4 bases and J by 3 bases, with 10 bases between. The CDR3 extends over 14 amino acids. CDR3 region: CASSSGQINQPQHF. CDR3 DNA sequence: TGTGCCAGCAGTTCCGGACAGATCAATCAGCCCCAGCATTTT.

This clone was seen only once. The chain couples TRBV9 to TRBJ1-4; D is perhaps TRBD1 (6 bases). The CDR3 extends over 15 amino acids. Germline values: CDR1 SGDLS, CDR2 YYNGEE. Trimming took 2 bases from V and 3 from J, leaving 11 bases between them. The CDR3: CASSVGRGSNEKLFF. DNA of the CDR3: TGTGCCAGCAGCGTCGGCAGGGGATCTAATGAAAAACTGTTTTTT. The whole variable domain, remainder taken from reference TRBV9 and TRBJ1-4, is DSGVTQTPKHLITATGQRVTLRCSPRSGDLSVYWYQQSLDQGLQFLIQYYNGEERAKGNILERFSAQQFPDLHSELNLSSLELGDSALYFCASSVGRGSNEKLFFGSGTQLSVL.

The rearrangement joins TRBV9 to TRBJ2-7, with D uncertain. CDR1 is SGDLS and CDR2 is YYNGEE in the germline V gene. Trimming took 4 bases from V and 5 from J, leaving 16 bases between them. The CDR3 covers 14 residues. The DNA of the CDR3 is TGTGCCAGCAGCCCGTCGGGCAGAATCCACGAGCAGTACTTC. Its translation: CASSPSGRIHEQYF.

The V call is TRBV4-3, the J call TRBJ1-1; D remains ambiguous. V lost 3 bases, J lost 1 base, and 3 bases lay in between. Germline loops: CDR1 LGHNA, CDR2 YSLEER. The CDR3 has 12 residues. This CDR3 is CASSQGNTEAFF. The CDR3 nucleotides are TGCGCCAGCAGCCAGGGGAACACTGAAGCTTTCTTT.

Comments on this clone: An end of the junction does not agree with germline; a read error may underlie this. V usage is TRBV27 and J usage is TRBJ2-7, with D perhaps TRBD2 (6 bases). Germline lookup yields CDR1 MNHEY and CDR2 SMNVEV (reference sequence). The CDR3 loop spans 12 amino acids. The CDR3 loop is CASSFSARDLVF. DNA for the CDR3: TGTGCCAGCAGTTTTAGTGCGCGGGACCTTGTATTC.

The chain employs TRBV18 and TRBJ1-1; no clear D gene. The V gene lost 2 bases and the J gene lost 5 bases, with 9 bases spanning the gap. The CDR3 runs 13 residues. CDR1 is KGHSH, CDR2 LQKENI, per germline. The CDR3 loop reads CASSPYMDTEAFF. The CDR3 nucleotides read TGTGCCAGCTCACCATATATGGATACTGAAGCTTTCTTT.

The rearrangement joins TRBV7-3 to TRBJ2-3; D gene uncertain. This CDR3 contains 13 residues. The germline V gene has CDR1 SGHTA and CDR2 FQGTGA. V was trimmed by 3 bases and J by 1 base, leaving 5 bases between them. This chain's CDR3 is CASSFRGTDTQYF. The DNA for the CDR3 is TGTGCCAGCAGCTTTAGGGGCACAGATACGCAGTATTTT.

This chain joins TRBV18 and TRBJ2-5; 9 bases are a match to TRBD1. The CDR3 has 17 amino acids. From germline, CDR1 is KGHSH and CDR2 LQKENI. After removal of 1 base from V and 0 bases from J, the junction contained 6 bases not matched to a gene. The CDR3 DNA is TGTGCCAGCTCACCACTTCTTACAGGGGGCTACCAAGAGACCCAGTACTTC. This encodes CASSPLLTGGYQETQYF.

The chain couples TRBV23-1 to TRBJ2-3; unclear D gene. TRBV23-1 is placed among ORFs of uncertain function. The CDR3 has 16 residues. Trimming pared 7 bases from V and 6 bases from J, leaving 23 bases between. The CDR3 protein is CASNPFGAVLGDTQYF. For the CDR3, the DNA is TGCGCCAGCAACCCCTTCGGAGCCGTCCTAGGGGATACGCAGTATTTT.

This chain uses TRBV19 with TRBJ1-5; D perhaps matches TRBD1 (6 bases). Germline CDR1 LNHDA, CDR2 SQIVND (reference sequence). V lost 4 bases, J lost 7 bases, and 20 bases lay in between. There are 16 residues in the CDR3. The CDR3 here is CASSKRHGGPEQPQHF. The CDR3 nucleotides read TGTGCCAGTAGTAAAAGGCACGGGGGGCCAGAGCAGCCCCAGCATTTT. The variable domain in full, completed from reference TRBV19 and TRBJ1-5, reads DGGITQSPKYLFRKEGQNVTLSCEQNLNHDAMYWYRQDPGQGLRLIYYSQIVNDFQKGDIAEGYSVSREKKESFPLTVTSAQKNPTAFYLCASSKRHGGPEQPQHFGDGTRLSIL.

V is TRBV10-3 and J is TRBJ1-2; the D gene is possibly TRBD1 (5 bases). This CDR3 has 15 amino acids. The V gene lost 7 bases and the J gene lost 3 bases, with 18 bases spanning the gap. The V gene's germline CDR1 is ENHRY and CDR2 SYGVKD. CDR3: CAINAGSWGHYGYTF. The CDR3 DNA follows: TGTGCCATCAATGCGGGTAGCTGGGGACACTATGGCTACACCTTC.

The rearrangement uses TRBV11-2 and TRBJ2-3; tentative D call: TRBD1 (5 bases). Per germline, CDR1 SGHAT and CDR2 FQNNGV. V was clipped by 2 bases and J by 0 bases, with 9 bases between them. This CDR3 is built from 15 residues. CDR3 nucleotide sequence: TGTGCCAGCAGCTTACCTAGGGGCAGCACAGATACGCAGTATTTT. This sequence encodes CASSLPRGSTDTQYF.

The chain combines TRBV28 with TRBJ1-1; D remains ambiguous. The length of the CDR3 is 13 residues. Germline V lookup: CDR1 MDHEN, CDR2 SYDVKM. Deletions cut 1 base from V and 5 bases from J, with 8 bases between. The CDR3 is CASSLLRVTEAFF. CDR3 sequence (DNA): TGTGCCAGCAGTTTATTACGGGTTACTGAAGCTTTCTTT.

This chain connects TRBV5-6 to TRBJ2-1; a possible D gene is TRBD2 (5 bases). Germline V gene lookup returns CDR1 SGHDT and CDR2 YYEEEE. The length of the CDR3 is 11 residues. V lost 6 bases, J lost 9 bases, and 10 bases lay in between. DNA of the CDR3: TGTGCCAGCACCTCCGGGGTTGAGCAGTTCTTC. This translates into CASTSGVEQFF.

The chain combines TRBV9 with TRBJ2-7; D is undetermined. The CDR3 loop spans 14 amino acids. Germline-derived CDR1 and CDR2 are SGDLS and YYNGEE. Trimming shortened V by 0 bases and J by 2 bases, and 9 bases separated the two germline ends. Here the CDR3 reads CASSVATSPYEQYF. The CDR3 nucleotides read TGTGCCAGCAGCGTAGCTACGTCTCCCTACGAGCAGTACTTC.

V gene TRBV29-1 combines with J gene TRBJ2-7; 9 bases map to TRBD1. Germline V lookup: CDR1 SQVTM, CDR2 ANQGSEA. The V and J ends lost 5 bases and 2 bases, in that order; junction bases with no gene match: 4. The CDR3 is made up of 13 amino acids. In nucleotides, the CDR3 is TGCAGCGTTTCCGGGACAGGGACCTACGAGCAGTACTTC. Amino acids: CSVSGTGTYEQYF.

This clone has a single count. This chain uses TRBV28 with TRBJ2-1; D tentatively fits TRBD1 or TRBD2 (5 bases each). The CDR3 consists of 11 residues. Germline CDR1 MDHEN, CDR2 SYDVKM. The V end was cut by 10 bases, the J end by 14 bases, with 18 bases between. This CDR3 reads CATEEGTQEFF. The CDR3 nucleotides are TGTGCCACCGAAGAAGGGACCCAGGAGTTCTTC.

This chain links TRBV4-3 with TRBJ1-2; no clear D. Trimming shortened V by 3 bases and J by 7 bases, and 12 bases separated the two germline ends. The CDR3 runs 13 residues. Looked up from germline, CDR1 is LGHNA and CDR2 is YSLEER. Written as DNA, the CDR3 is TGCGCCAGCAGCCAGAAGGGTGCCTCTGGCTACACCTTC. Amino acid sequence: CASSQKGASGYTF.

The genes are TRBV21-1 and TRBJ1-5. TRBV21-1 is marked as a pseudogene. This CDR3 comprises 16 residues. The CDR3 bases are TGTGCCAGCAGCAAAGCTATGAGGCGCGGGAATCAGCCCCAGCATTTT. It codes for CASSKAMRRGNQPQHF.

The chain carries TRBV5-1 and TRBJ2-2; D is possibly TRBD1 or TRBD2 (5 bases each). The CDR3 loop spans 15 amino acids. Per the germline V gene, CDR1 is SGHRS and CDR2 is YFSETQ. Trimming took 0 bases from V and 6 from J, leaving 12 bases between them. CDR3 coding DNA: TGCGCCAGCAGCTTGGGAGGGGTATTCTCCGGGGAGCTGTTTTTT. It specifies CASSLGGVFSGELFF.

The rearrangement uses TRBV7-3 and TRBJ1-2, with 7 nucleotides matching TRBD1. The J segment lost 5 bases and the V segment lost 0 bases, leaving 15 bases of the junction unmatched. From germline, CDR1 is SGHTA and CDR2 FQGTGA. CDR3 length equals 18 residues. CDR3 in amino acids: CASSLTYPPTGDQYGYTF. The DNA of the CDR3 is TGTGCCAGCAGCTTAACGTACCCTCCTACAGGGGATCAGTATGGCTACACCTTC.

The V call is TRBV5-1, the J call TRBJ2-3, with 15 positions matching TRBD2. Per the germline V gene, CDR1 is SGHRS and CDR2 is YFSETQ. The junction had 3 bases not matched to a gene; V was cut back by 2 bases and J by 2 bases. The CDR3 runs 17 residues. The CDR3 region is CASSFGTSGRITDTQYF. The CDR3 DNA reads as TGCGCCAGCAGCTTTGGGACTAGCGGGAGGATCACAGATACGCAGTATTTT.